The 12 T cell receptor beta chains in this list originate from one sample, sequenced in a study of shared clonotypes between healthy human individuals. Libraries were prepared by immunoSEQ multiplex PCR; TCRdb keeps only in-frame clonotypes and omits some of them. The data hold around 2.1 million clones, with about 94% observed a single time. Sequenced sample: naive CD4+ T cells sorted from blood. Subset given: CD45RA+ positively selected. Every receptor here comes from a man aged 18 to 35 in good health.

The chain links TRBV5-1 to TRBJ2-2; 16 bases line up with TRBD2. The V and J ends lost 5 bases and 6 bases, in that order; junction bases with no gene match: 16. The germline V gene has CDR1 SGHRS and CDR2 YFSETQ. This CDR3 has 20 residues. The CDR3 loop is CASSSGTSGRAGIQAGELFF. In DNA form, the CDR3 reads TGCGCCAGCAGTTCCGGGACTAGCGGGAGGGCCGGTATCCAAGCCGGGGAGCTGTTTTTT.

CDR3 sequence reads: CASSSYNSPLHF. CDR3 bases: TGTGCCAGCAGCTCCTATAATTCACCCCTCCACTTT. The chain carries TRBV5-5 and TRBJ1-6; D ambiguous. Germline values: CDR1 SGHKS, CDR2 YYEKEE (reference sequence). Deletions cut 3 bases from V and 2 bases from J, with 0 bases between. CDR3 length equals 12 residues. Full variable domain (outside the CDR3, taken from reference TRBV5-5 and TRBJ1-6): DAGVTQSPTHLIKTRGQQVTLRCSPISGHKSVSWYQQVLGQGPQFIFQYYEKEERGRGNFPDRFSARQFPNYSSELNVNALLLGDSALYLCASSSYNSPLHFGNGTRLTVT.

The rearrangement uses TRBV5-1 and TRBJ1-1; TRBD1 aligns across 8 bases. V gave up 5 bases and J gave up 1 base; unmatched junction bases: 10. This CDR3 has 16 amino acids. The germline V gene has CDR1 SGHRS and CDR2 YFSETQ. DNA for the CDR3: TGCGCCAGCAGTTCGGTCGGCCAGGGGGCGAACACTGAAGCTTTCTTT. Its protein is CASSSVGQGANTEAFF.

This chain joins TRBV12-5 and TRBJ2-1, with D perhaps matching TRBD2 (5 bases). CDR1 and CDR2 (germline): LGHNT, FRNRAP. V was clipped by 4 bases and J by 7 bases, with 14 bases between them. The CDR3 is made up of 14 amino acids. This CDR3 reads CASGSPNGLNEQFF. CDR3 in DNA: TGTGCTAGTGGTTCCCCAAATGGACTGAATGAGCAGTTCTTC.

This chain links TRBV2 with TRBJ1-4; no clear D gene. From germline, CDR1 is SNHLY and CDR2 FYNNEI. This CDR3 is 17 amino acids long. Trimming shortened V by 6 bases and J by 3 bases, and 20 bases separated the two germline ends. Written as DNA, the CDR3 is TGTGCCAGCAGCCGGACGCGAAATCCGACGGCTAATGAAAAACTGTTTTTT. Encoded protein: CASSRTRNPTANEKLFF.

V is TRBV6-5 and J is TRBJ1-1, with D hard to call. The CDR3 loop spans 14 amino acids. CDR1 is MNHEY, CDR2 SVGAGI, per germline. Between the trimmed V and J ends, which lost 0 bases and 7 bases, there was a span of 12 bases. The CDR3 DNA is TGTGCCAGCAGTTACTCGCAGAGAGCTTATGAAGCTTTCTTT. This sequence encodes CASSYSQRAYEAFF.

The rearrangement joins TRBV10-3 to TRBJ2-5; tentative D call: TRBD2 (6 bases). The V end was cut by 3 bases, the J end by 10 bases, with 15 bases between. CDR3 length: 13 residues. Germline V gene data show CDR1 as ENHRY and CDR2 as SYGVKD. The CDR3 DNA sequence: TGTGCCATCAGTGATGGTGCTAGGGAGGTCCAGTACTTC. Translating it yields CAISDGAREVQYF.

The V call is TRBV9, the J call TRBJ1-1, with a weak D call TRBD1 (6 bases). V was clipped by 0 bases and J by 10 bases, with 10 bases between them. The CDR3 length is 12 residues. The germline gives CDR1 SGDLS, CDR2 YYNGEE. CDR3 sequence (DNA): TGTGCCAGCAGCGTAGGGGTAGGGGGAGCTTTCTTT. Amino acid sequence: CASSVGVGGAFF.

The CDR3 sequence: CASSSQENTEAFF. The CDR3 DNA sequence: TGCGCCAGCAGTTCACAGGAGAACACTGAAGCTTTCTTT. This rearrangement joins TRBV10-1 to TRBJ1-1, with D possibly matching TRBD1 (5 bases). CDR1 is WNHNN, CDR2 SYGVQD, per germline (reference sequence). The CDR3 runs 13 residues. The V end lost 5 bases, the J end lost 1 base, and 8 bases lay between the germline ends.

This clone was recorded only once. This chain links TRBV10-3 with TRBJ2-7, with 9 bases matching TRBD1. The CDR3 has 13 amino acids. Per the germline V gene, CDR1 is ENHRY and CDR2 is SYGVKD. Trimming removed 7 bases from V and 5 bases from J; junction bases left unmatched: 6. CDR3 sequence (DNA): TGTGCCATCAAGGGACAGGGAAATGACGAGCAGTACTTC. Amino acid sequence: CAIKGQGNDEQYF.

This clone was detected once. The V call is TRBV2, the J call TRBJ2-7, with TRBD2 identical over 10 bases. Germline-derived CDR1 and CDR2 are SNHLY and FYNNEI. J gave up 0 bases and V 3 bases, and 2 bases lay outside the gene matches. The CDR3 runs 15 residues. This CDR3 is CASSDGLADSYEQYF. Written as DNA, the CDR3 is TGTGCCAGCAGTGATGGACTAGCGGACTCCTACGAGCAGTACTTC.

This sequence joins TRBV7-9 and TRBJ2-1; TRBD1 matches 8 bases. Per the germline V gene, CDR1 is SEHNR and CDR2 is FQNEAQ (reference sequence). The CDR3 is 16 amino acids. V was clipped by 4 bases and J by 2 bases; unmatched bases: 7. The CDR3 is CASSSITRGPYNEQFF. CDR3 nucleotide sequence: TGTGCCAGCAGCTCCATCACCAGGGGGCCCTACAATGAGCAGTTCTTC.